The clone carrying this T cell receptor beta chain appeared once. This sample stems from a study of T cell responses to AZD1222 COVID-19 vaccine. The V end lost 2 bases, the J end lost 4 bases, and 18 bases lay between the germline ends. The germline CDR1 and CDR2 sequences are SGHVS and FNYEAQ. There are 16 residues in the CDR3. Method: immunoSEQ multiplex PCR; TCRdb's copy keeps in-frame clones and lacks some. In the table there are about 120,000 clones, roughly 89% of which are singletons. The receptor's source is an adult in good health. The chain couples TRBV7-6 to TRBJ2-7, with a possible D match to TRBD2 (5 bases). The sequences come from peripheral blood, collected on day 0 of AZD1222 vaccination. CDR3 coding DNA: TGTGCCAGCAGCTTAAGTGGTGAGGGCTTGGGATACGAGCAGTACTTC. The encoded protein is CASSLSGEGLGYEQYF.